One and the same sample provided the 8 T cell receptor beta chains below, sequenced in a study of T-cell reconstitution after alpha-beta-depleted transplantation in children. It was with unique molecular identifiers that the TCRbeta library was prepared. TCRdb reanalysed the PCR reads using MiXCR and keeps one entry per CDR3 protein. The data hold 17,000 or so distinct CDR3 sequences, with around an eighth observed a single time. Sequencing was performed on PBMCs, mostly from graft donor cells, taken 180 days after TCRalphabeta/CD19-depleted stem cell transplant. These receptors all come from a boy in the first two years of life who had a stem cell transplant for Wiskott-Aldrich syndrome, so the T cells may come from the graft donor.

This clonotype was counted many times. This chain uses TRBV7-6 with TRBJ2-1; D perhaps matches TRBD2 (6 bases). Looked up from germline, CDR1 is SGHVS and CDR2 is FNYEAQ. This CDR3 has 16 amino acids. Deletions cut 1 base from V and 7 bases from J, with 17 bases between. Here the CDR3 reads CASSLGPLAGGNEQFF. CDR3 DNA sequence: TGTGCCAGCAGCTTAGGACCACTAGCTGGAGGTAATGAGCAGTTCTTC.

This clonotype was detected many times. The CDR3 reads CSVEDAGDEQYF. CDR3 DNA sequence: TGCAGCGTTGAAGACGCAGGGGACGAGCAGTACTTC. The genes are TRBV29-1 and TRBJ2-7, with a weak D call TRBD1 (6 bases). Trimming took 0 bases from V and 5 from J, leaving 8 bases between them. CDR1 and CDR2 from the germline V gene are SQVTM and ANQGSEA. The CDR3 contains 12 residues.

This clonotype was counted only a few times. The rearrangement uses TRBV6-5 and TRBJ1-5; 7 bases fit TRBD1. This CDR3 has 17 residues. The V segment lost 0 bases and the J segment 0 bases; nucleotides outside the gene matches: 5. The germline V gene encodes CDR1 MNHEY and CDR2 SVGAGI. Here the CDR3 reads CASSYSSGQISNQPQHF. Here the CDR3 DNA reads TGTGCCAGCAGTTACTCCTCGGGACAGATTAGCAATCAGCCCCAGCATTTT.

Only a few counts were recorded for this clonotype. The CDR3 spells CASSVLAGGVTDTQYF. In DNA, the CDR3 is TGTGCCAGCAGTGTTCTAGCGGGAGGAGTAACAGATACGCAGTATTTT. The V call is TRBV6-1, the J call TRBJ2-3, with 11 bases fitting TRBD2. After removal of 4 bases from V and 3 bases from J, the junction contained 6 bases not matched to a gene. Germline V gives CDR1 MNHNS, CDR2 SASEGT. The CDR3 totals 16 residues.

This clonotype was seen at least ten times. V is TRBV10-3 and J is TRBJ1-2; D is perhaps TRBD1 (5 bases). V was trimmed by 11 bases and J by 3 bases, leaving 16 bases between them. The CDR3 covers 13 residues. The germline V gene encodes CDR1 ENHRY and CDR2 SYGVKD. The CDR3 nucleotides are TGTGCCTCCACGGCCTTGGGGGACTATGGCTACACCTTC. Translated: CASTALGDYGYTF.

This chain joins TRBV5-1 and TRBJ2-1; 8 nucleotides agree with TRBD2. With V trimmed by 2 bases and J by 10 bases, 2 bases remained unmatched. CDR1 is SGHRS, CDR2 YFSETQ, per germline. The CDR3 totals 12 residues. CDR3 DNA sequence: TGCGCCAGCAGCTTCGGGGGGGCCGAGCAGTTCTTC. Its protein product is CASSFGGAEQFF.

This clonotype rates as medium-sized (0.01 to 0.1%). The genes are TRBV12-3 or TRBV12-4 and TRBJ1-2; D remains ambiguous. The V and J ends lost 2 bases and 8 bases respectively, with 21 bases between them. This CDR3 has 16 residues. CDR3 in DNA: TGTGCCAGCAGTTTACAAGGGTGGATCACCGGAGGGGGCTACACCTTC. This translates into CASSLQGWITGGGYTF.

This clonotype came up many times. The V call is TRBV29-1, the J call TRBJ2-7, with 8 bases lining up with TRBD1. V trimming: 7 bases; J trimming: 2 bases; junction bases outside the gene matches: 25. Germline V gene data show CDR1 as SQVTM and CDR2 as ANQGSEA. The CDR3 runs 19 residues. CDR3 nucleotide sequence: TGCAGCGCTCTGAGCAGGGGGCGGATGAACGTTGGGGATCCCTACGAGCAGTACTTC. The encoded protein is CSALSRGRMNVGDPYEQYF.